Sequencing of this T cell receptor (beta chain) was carried out in a study of blood T cell repertoires in COVID-19. Study background: Sites across the United States, Italy and Spain contributed samples from acute and convalescent COVID-19.

Per the original methods: Amplified reference gene primers provided the basis for estimating nucleated cell counts. Sequenced by immunoSEQ multiplex PCR; TCRdb stores in-frame clones only, minus some. V and J calls plus clone size are reproduced from that table; the DNA served to infer D and trimming. This table holds under 250,000 clones, 92% found once. The CDR3 is 15 residues long. With 7 bases removed from V and 7 bases from J, the gap between germline ends came to 17 bases. Looked up from germline, CDR1 is LNHDA and CDR2 is SQIVND (reference sequence). V usage is TRBV19 and J usage is TRBJ1-6; a weak D match, TRBD1 (6 bases). The TCR sequence derives from a man aged 30 to 39 with acute or convalescent COVID-19. Sequenced sample: peripheral blood. CDR3 bases: TGTGCCAGTACCCCGGATCGGGGGGCAAATTCACCCCTCCACTTT. Its translation is CASTPDRGANSPLHF. The full variable domain, in which reference TRBV19 and TRBJ1-6 provide the parts outside the CDR3, is DGGITQSPKYLFRKEGQNVTLSCEQNLNHDAMYWYRQDPGQGLRLIYYSQIVNDFQKGDIAEGYSVSREKKESFPLTVTSAQKNPTAFYLCASTPDRGANSPLHFGNGTRLTVT.